This entry describes one T cell receptor beta chain. What it recognizes is unknown. Method: immunoSEQ multiplex PCR; TCRdb's copy keeps in-frame clones and lacks some. The sample has hundreds of thousands of clones, 90% to 96% seen once. The entry originates in a study of shared clonotypes between healthy human individuals. Study-wide context: Researchers assigned three CD4 naive, three CD4 memory, two CD8 naive and one CD8 memory plate to each donor.

Study-wide results and limits: Collection of samples was limited to blood; tissue repertoires likely differ.

Germline V lookup: CDR1 MNHNY, CDR2 SVGAGI (reference sequence). The CDR3 is 12 residues long. Trimming took off 7 bases at V and 3 bases at J, with 9 bases between the two ends. The sample taken for sequencing was naive CD4+ T cells sorted from blood. Subset denoted: CD45RA+ positively selected. The chain carries TRBV6-6 and TRBJ1-2; tentative D call: TRBD1 (5 bases). The receptor was derived from a woman aged 25 to 45 in good health. The CDR3, as DNA: TGTGCCAGCAAGGGGTTCGACTATGGCTACACCTTC. It specifies CASKGFDYGYTF.